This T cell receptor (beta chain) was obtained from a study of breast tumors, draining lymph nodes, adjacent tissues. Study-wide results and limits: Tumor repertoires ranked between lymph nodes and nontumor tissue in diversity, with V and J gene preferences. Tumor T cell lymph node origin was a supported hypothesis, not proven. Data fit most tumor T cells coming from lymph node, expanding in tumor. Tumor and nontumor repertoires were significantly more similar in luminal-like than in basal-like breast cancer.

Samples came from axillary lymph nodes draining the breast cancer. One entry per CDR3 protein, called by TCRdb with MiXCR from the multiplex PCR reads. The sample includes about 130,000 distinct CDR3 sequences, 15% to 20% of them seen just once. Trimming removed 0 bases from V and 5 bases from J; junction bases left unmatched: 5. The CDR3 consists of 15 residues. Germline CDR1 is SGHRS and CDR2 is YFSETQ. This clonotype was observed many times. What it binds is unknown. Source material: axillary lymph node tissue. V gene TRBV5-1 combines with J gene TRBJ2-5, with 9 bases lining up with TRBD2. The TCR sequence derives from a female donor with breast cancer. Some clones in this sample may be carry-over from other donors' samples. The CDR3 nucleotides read TGCGCCAGCAGCTTGGTAGCGGGAGACACTGAGACCCAGTACTTC. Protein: CASSLVAGDTETQYF.